The 28 T cell receptor beta chains reported below all come from one sample, sequenced in a study of post-analysis software for immune sequencing data. Study-wide results and caveats: TRBV5-6, TRBV5-1 and TRBV20-1 belonged to a set of about five TRBV segments that were more frequent in patients than controls.

TCR beta cDNA libraries had unique molecular identifiers. Via MiXCR, TCRdb re-called the PCR reads, giving one row per CDR3 protein. In the table there are hundreds of thousands of distinct CDR3 sequences, around 53% of which are singletons. These receptors have no known antigen. Sequencing used blood. These receptors came from a girl between 10 and 17 years old with multiple sclerosis.

The genes are TRBV12-5 and TRBJ2-7; D unclear. CDR3 length equals 12 residues. V lost 8 bases and J 5 bases, leaving 13 bases between the germline ends. Germline-derived CDR1 and CDR2 are LGHNT and FRNRAP. CDR3 nucleotides: TGTGCTAGTCGTTGGGGATCAGACGAGCAGTACTTC. Encoded protein: CASRWGSDEQYF.

The rearrangement uses TRBV6-5 and TRBJ1-1; D not certain. CDR3 length: 11 residues. Germline-derived CDR1 and CDR2 are MNHEY and SVGAGI. The V and J ends lost 2 bases and 11 bases respectively, with 9 bases between them. The CDR3 spells CASSYGWRAFF. The CDR3 DNA reads TGTGCCAGCAGTTACGGGTGGAGGGCTTTCTTT.

The chain joins TRBV20-1 to TRBJ2-5; 7 bases match TRBD2. The germline gives CDR1 DFQATT, CDR2 SNEGSKA (reference sequence). The CDR3 totals 15 residues. V was clipped by 7 bases and J by 2 bases; unmatched bases: 13. The CDR3 region has the DNA TGCAGTGGGGAGGGTCACGGGGGTCGTCAAGAGACCCAGTACTTC. It codes for CSGEGHGGRQETQYF.

Turning to this clonotype: This may be a read error: a much more frequent sequence differs by one nucleotide. The gene calls are TRBV5-1 and TRBJ2-5; 11 bases are a match to TRBD2. Losses at the gene ends were 5 bases for V and 11 bases for J; bases not matched to a gene: 11. The CDR3 runs to 14 residues. Germline CDR1 and CDR2: SGHRS and YFSETQ. CDR3 in amino acids: CASRPTSGKVEQYF. DNA for the CDR3: TGCGCCAGCAGGCCGACTAGCGGGAAGGTTGAGCAGTACTTC.

This clonotype turned up a few times. The chain couples TRBV2 to TRBJ2-1, with TRBD1 as a possible D gene (5 bases). Germline V lookup: CDR1 SNHLY, CDR2 FYNNEI. The CDR3 covers 15 residues. The V end lost 4 bases, the J end lost 3 bases, and 13 bases lay between the germline ends. This CDR3 is CASSVGQGLYNEQFF. The CDR3 DNA is TGTGCCAGCAGTGTGGGGCAGGGCCTCTACAATGAGCAGTTCTTC.

This sequence joins TRBV12-3 or TRBV12-4 and TRBJ2-1, with D possibly being TRBD1 (6 bases). The CDR3 has 15 residues. Trimming shortened V by 2 bases and J by 4 bases, and 12 bases separated the two germline ends. The CDR3 region is CASSLMGHPYNEQFF. Here the CDR3 DNA reads TGTGCCAGCAGTTTAATGGGACACCCGTACAATGAGCAGTTCTTC.

This clonotype has just one count. The chain uses TRBV7-3 and TRBJ2-7; the D gene is possibly TRBD2 (7 bases). The J call may not be correct, given that the DNA end is closer to TRBJ2-5. Germline V gives CDR1 SGHTA, CDR2 FQGTGA. This CDR3 contains 19 residues. The CDR3: CASSPKGGVGLSGRETQYF. The DNA of the CDR3 is TGTGCCAGCAGCCCAAAGGGGGGGGTTGGGCTTTCGGGACGAGAGACCCAGTACTTC.

This rearrangement joins TRBV12-5 to TRBJ1-2; 7 bases align to TRBD1. The V gene's germline CDR1 is LGHNT and CDR2 FRNRAP. This CDR3 is built from 12 residues. The V segment lost 1 base and the J segment 7 bases; nucleotides outside the gene matches: 0. The DNA for the CDR3 is TGTGCTAGTGGTTTGGACAGGGGTGGCTACACCTTC. Translation gives CASGLDRGGYTF.

The genes are TRBV3-1 and TRBJ1-2; D gene uncertain. This CDR3 comprises 13 residues. Germline assignment: CDR1 LGHDT and CDR2 YNNKEL (reference sequence). V was shortened by 4 bases and J by 8 bases, with 14 bases between the two germline ends. The chain's CDR3 is CASSPLGGWGYTF. CDR3 DNA: TGTGCCAGCAGCCCCCTCGGAGGTTGGGGCTACACCTTC.

V and J are TRBV15 and TRBJ1-2; 8 bases align to TRBD1. The length of the CDR3 is 14 residues. Germline lookup yields CDR1 LNHNV and CDR2 YYDKDF (reference sequence). Germline trimming cut 0 bases from V and 5 bases from J; bases unmatched to any gene: 2. Here the CDR3 reads CATSRDQGAYGYTF. DNA of the CDR3: TGTGCCACCAGCAGAGACCAGGGGGCGTATGGCTACACCTTC. Filled out from reference TRBV15 and TRBJ1-2, the complete variable domain reads DAMVIQNPRYQVTQFGKPVTLSCSQTLNHNVMYWYQQKSSQAPKLLFHYYDKDFNNEADTPDNFQSRRPNTSFCFLDIRSPGLGDTAMYLCATSRDQGAYGYTFGSGTRLTVV.

The chain links TRBV12-3 or TRBV12-4 to TRBJ1-1, with 10 bases matching TRBD1. There are 15 residues in the CDR3. The J segment lost 0 bases and the V segment lost 7 bases, leaving 5 bases of the junction unmatched. The CDR3 here is CASKRDRGMNTEAFF. The CDR3 coding sequence is TGTGCCAGCAAAAGGGACAGGGGAATGAACACTGAAGCTTTCTTT.

The gene calls are TRBV11-2 and TRBJ2-6; 7 nucleotides match TRBD2. This CDR3 is 19 amino acids long. From germline, CDR1 is SGHAT and CDR2 FQNNGV. J was trimmed by 1 base and V by 1 base; bases with no gene match: 10. CDR3 amino acids: CASSLGWAGENSGANVLTF. The CDR3 DNA sequence: TGTGCCAGCAGCTTAGGCTGGGCGGGGGAAAATTCTGGGGCCAACGTCCTGACTTTC.

The CDR3 region has the DNA TGCGCCAGCAGCTTGGAGCCCGGTGGGGGCGGTCAGCCCCAGCATTTT. It codes for CASSLEPGGGGQPQHF. This sequence joins TRBV5-1 and TRBJ1-5; possible D gene TRBD1, 6 bases. The germline V and J ends were trimmed by 0 bases and 6 bases, with 16 bases remaining between them. Germline assignment: CDR1 SGHRS and CDR2 YFSETQ. CDR3 size: 16 residues.

CDR3 coding DNA: TGCGCCAGCAGCTTGAGGTCGGGGAGTGTCACAGATACGCAGTATTTT. Translation: CASSLRSGSVTDTQYF. The chain links TRBV5-1 to TRBJ2-3; D might be TRBD2 (5 bases). This CDR3 contains 16 residues. The V and J ends lost 1 base and 2 bases respectively, with 14 bases between them. Germline CDR1 is SGHRS and CDR2 is YFSETQ.

The chain is built from TRBV5-6 and TRBJ1-4; the match to TRBD1 covers 9 bases. CDR3 length equals 18 residues. The V gene's germline CDR1 is SGHDT and CDR2 YYEEEE. V shed 0 bases and J 6 bases; nucleotides not matched to a gene: 12. The CDR3 spells CASSLVTGQGIYDEKLFF. For the CDR3, the DNA is TGTGCCAGCAGCTTGGTTACTGGACAGGGGATATATGATGAAAAACTGTTTTTT. Full variable domain (missing parts from reference TRBV5-6 and TRBJ1-4): DAGVTQSPTHLIKTRGQQVTLRCSPKSGHDTVSWYQQALGQGPQFIFQYYEEEERQRGNFPDRFSGHQFPNYSSELNVNALLLGDSALYLCASSLVTGQGIYDEKLFFGSGTQLSVL.

This clonotype was observed a few times. The chain employs TRBV12-3 or TRBV12-4 and TRBJ2-1, with TRBD2 matching 15 bases. After removal of 4 bases from V and 8 bases from J, the junction contained 27 bases not matched to a gene. The CDR3 is 23 residues long. The chain's CDR3 is CASSSTPGTSGGSQVWGEHEQFF. CDR3 coding DNA: TGTGCCAGCAGTTCCACACCCGGGACTAGCGGGGGGTCCCAAGTTTGGGGGGAGCATGAGCAGTTCTTC.

In its sample, this clonotype was seen once. One end of the junction is discordant with germline, which a read error may explain. This sequence joins TRBV29-1 and TRBJ2-1, with 9 bases matching TRBD2. This CDR3 contains 15 residues. Per germline, CDR1 SQVTM and CDR2 ANQGSEA. CDR3 amino acids: CSVERGSGSYNERFF. DNA of the CDR3: TGCAGCGTTGAGCGGGGTAGCGGGAGCTACAATGAGCGGTTCTTC.

The gene calls are TRBV12-3 or TRBV12-4 and TRBJ2-7; tentative D call: TRBD2 (5 bases). Trimming cost V 3 bases and J 4 bases, with 16 bases left between them. This CDR3 is 15 amino acids long. The CDR3 loop reads CASSFAGPAPYEQYF. In DNA, the CDR3 is TGTGCCAGCAGTTTTGCGGGTCCTGCACCTTACGAGCAGTACTTC.

The chain joins TRBV29-1 to TRBJ1-5; 9 nucleotides align to TRBD1. Germline loops: CDR1 SQVTM, CDR2 ANQGSEA. After removal of 4 bases from V and 7 bases from J, the junction contained 2 bases not matched to a gene. The CDR3 totals 12 residues. CDR3 protein: CSVVTGGQPQHF. CDR3 nucleotide sequence: TGCAGCGTTGTGACAGGGGGGCAGCCCCAGCATTTT.

The chain's CDR3 is CAWSVRRAYGYTF. The CDR3 bases are TGTGCCTGGAGTGTACGGAGGGCCTATGGCTACACCTTC. V usage is TRBV30 and J usage is TRBJ1-2; unclear D gene. Germline CDR1 is GTSNPN and CDR2 is SVGIG (reference sequence). CDR3 size: 13 residues. V gave up 0 bases and J gave up 4 bases, with 9 bases separating them.

CDR3 residues: CATSRVPYNEQFF. The CDR3 DNA sequence: TGTGCCACCAGCAGAGTGCCTTACAATGAGCAGTTCTTC. The chain has TRBV15 and TRBJ2-1, with D unclear. CDR1 is LNHNV and CDR2 is YYDKDF in the germline V gene (reference sequence). Trimming cost V 1 base and J 4 bases, with 5 bases left between them. The CDR3 has 13 residues.

The chain uses TRBV20-1 and TRBJ2-3; TRBD1 matches at 8 bases. The CDR3 contains 15 residues. Germline CDR1 and CDR2: DFQATT and SNEGSKA (reference sequence). With 2 bases clipped from V and 6 bases from J, the junction kept 10 bases outside the gene matches. This chain's CDR3 is CSARIRGRSGDTQYF. The CDR3 nucleotides read TGCAGTGCTAGAATCAGGGGGCGGAGCGGCGATACGCAGTATTTT.

The chain is built from TRBV19 and TRBJ2-4, with 7 bases identical to TRBD2. The closer fit of TRBJ2-7 to the DNA end suggests the J call may be wrong. Germline assignment: CDR1 LNHDA and CDR2 SQIVND (reference sequence). The CDR3 sequence is 14 residues long. CDR3: CASSITLAVHEQYF. In nucleotides, the CDR3 is TGTGCCAGTAGTATAACCCTAGCGGTCCACGAGCAGTACTTC.

This sequence joins TRBV7-9 and TRBJ1-2, with D unclear. Germline CDR1 SEHNR, CDR2 FQNEAQ (reference sequence). The CDR3 has 14 residues. Trimming left V 4 bases short and J 8 bases short, with 17 bases between. The chain's CDR3 is CASSSPMRMYGYTF. CDR3 bases: TGTGCCAGCAGCTCCCCCATGCGGATGTACGGCTACACCTTC.

The V gene is TRBV7-3, the J gene TRBJ2-7; TRBD2 is a possible D gene (5 bases). The V end lost 2 bases, the J end lost 6 bases, and 14 bases lay between the germline ends. Looked up from germline, CDR1 is SGHTA and CDR2 is FQGTGA. This CDR3 contains 14 residues. CDR3 nucleotide sequence: TGTGCCAGCAGCTTATCCCCTTCTAGCTCCGAGCAGTACGTC. This encodes CASSLSPSSSEQYV.

V usage is TRBV27 and J usage is TRBJ1-5; D possibly corresponds to TRBD1 (6 bases). Germline CDR1 reads MNHEY; CDR2 reads SMNVEV (reference sequence). This CDR3 is 15 amino acids long. Trimming cost V 5 bases and J 11 bases, with 22 bases left between them. The CDR3 sequence is CASSVNSWGGGTQHF. In DNA form, the CDR3 reads TGTGCCAGCAGTGTAAACTCTTGGGGAGGGGGGACCCAGCATTTT.

The V gene is TRBV20-1, the J gene TRBJ1-4; 10 nucleotides line up with TRBD1. CDR1 is DFQATT, CDR2 SNEGSKA, per germline (reference sequence). The V gene end was trimmed by 6 bases and the J gene end by 4 bases; junction bases not matched to a gene: 14. The CDR3 is 17 residues long. CDR3 nucleotides: TGCAGTGCCAACCCAGGACAGGGGGTCTTTGGTAATGAAAAACTGTTTTTT. Amino acid sequence: CSANPGQGVFGNEKLFF.

This rearrangement joins TRBV10-2 to TRBJ2-7, with 9 bases that match TRBD2. CDR3 length: 16 amino acids. Germline V gene sequence: CDR1 WSHSY, CDR2 SAAADI. The V segment lost 4 bases and the J segment 7 bases; nucleotides outside the gene matches: 14. CDR3 region: CASSAMGAGGPREQYF. For the CDR3, the DNA is TGCGCCAGCAGTGCGATGGGGGCGGGAGGGCCAAGAGAGCAGTACTTC.